This T cell receptor (beta chain) derives from a study of shared clonotypes between healthy human individuals. This CDR3 comprises 14 residues. Looked up from germline, CDR1 is SGHNT and CDR2 is YYREEE (reference sequence). V was cut by 4 bases and J by 3 bases, with 13 bases left in between. The table came from immunoSEQ multiplex PCR; TCRdb's copy has only in-frame clones and leaves some out. The table shows more than 2 million clones, with over 85% occurring only once. This chain links TRBV5-4 with TRBJ1-2; TRBD1 is a possible D gene (5 bases). Material for sequencing was naive CD4+ T cells sorted from blood. As to subset: CD45RA+ positively selected. This TCR came from a man aged 18 to 30 in good health. Here the CDR3 reads CASSQGGWDYGYTF. CDR3 bases: TGTGCCAGCAGCCAGGGAGGGTGGGACTATGGCTACACCTTC.